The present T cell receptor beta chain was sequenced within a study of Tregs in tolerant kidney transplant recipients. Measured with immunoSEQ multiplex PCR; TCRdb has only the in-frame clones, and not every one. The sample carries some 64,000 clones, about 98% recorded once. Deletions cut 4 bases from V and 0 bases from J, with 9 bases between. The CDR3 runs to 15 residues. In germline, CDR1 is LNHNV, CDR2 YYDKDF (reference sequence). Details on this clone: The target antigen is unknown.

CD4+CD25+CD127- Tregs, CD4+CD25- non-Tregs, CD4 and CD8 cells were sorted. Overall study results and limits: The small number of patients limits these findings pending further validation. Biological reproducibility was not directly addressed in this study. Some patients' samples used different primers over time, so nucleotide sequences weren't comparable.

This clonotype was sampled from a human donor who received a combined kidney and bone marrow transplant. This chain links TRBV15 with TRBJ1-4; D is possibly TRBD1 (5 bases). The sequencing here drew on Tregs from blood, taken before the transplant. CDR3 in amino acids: CATSTGLTTNEKLFF. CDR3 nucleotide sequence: TGTGCCACCAGCACAGGGTTAACAACTAATGAAAAACTGTTTTTT.